One and the same sample provided the 31 T cell receptor beta chains below, sequenced in a study of cytomegalovirus exposure and HLA in healthy donors (dated by TCRdb to the late 2010s). Receptors were amplified or captured by the immunoSEQ multiplex PCR assay. The multiplex PCR relied on a mix of 60 forward primers for TCR Vbeta segments and 13 reverse primers for TCR Jbeta segments. The table comes from immuneACCESS by way of TCRdb, which keeps in-frame sequences with V and J called. Part of the clones is missing from these tables; in studies checked, under half for an unresolved V gene and the rest for unknown reasons. This sample gives under 150,000 clones in total; roughly 78% of them show up just once. Approximately 2% of the sample comes from the top ten. The sequenced material came from PBMCs. These receptors all stem from a man between 25 and 39 years old in good health and CMV-seronegative.

V gene TRBV6-5 combines with J gene TRBJ1-2, with TRBD1 matching 9 bases. The CDR3 loop spans 13 amino acids. Germline-derived CDR1 and CDR2 are MNHEY and SVGAGI. Trimming cost V 6 bases and J 7 bases; bases outside gene matches: 6. CDR3 in DNA: TGTGCCAGCAGGGGGACAGGGTGGTGTGGCTACACCTTC. This encodes CASRGTGWCGYTF.

This clone was seen only once. The chain employs TRBV6-5 and TRBJ2-1, with TRBD2 matching over 11 bases. This CDR3 is 16 amino acids long. CDR1 is MNHEY, CDR2 SVGAGI, per germline. J gave up 6 bases and V 1 base, and 5 bases lay outside the gene matches. The CDR3 sequence: CASSYFGTSGANEQFF. In nucleotides, the CDR3 is TGTGCCAGCAGTTACTTCGGGACTAGCGGTGCCAATGAGCAGTTCTTC.

The chain is built from TRBV29-1 and TRBJ2-1; TRBD2 aligns across 10 bases. The V segment lost 7 bases and the J segment 4 bases; nucleotides outside the gene matches: 7. This CDR3 contains 14 residues. Germline V gives CDR1 SQVTM, CDR2 ANQGSEA. The DNA of the CDR3 is TGCAGCGCCAGCCTAGCGGGAGCTTACAATGAGCAGTTCTTC. Its protein product is CSASLAGAYNEQFF.

The chain links TRBV19 to TRBJ1-1; 7 nucleotides line up with TRBD1. The CDR3 is 15 amino acids. V lost 7 bases, J lost 4 bases, and 12 bases stayed unmatched. Germline assignment: CDR1 LNHDA and CDR2 SQIVND (reference sequence). CDR3 bases: TGTGCCAGTAACACAAGACAGGGTGTTTCCACTGAAGCTTTCTTT. This encodes CASNTRQGVSTEAFF. Supplemented by reference TRBV19 and TRBJ1-1, the full variable domain reads DGGITQSPKYLFRKEGQNVTLSCEQNLNHDAMYWYRQDPGQGLRLIYYSQIVNDFQKGDIAEGYSVSREKKESFPLTVTSAQKNPTAFYLCASNTRQGVSTEAFFGQGTRLTVV.

The chain couples TRBV5-1 to TRBJ2-4, with 7 bases that match TRBD1. The length of the CDR3 is 14 residues. Germline assignment: CDR1 SGHRS and CDR2 YFSETQ. V lost 5 bases, J lost 8 bases, and 10 bases stayed unmatched. The CDR3 DNA reads TGCGCCAGCAGACTATCGACAGGGCCGGACATTCAGTACTTC. Translation: CASRLSTGPDIQYF.

V and J are TRBV4-2 and TRBJ2-1; 7 bases line up with TRBD2. The CDR3 consists of 16 residues. Germline V gene lookup returns CDR1 LGHNA and CDR2 YNFKEQ. The trim removed 3 bases at V and 0 bases at J, leaving 5 bases unmatched. Written as DNA, the CDR3 is TGTGCCAGCAGCCACAGCGGGACGAGCTCCTACAATGAGCAGTTCTTC. Residues: CASSHSGTSSYNEQFF.

V gene TRBV4-1 combines with J gene TRBJ2-2, with D perhaps matching TRBD1 (6 bases). Trimming removed 0 bases from V and 5 bases from J, with 22 bases in between. Germline V CDR1 and CDR2: MGHRA, YSYEKL. This CDR3 has 19 amino acids. CDR3 in DNA: TGCGCCAGCAGCCAAGATGCCAGGGGTTATATGAAGAAAACCGGGGAGCTGTTTTTT. It codes for CASSQDARGYMKKTGELFF.

This chain joins TRBV5-1 and TRBJ1-6; 10 positions agree with TRBD1. V lost 1 base to trimming and J lost 10 bases; unmatched junction nucleotides: 8. The CDR3 totals 16 residues. Germline-derived CDR1 and CDR2 are SGHRS and YFSETQ. The CDR3 sequence: CASSLKDRGFGSPLHF. CDR3 nucleotide sequence: TGCGCCAGCAGCTTGAAGGACAGGGGGTTCGGGTCACCCCTCCACTTT.

This chain uses TRBV28 with TRBJ1-5; D remains ambiguous. The CDR3 sequence is 11 residues long. V was cut by 4 bases and J by 5 bases, with 3 bases left in between. Germline V gene lookup returns CDR1 MDHEN and CDR2 SYDVKM. The CDR3 region is CASSSHQPQHF. The CDR3 nucleotides read TGTGCCAGCAGTTCTCATCAGCCCCAGCATTTT.

The V and J genes are TRBV5-1 and TRBJ2-1; D is unclear. The V gene's germline CDR1 is SGHRS and CDR2 YFSETQ. V gave up 0 bases and J gave up 9 bases, with 10 bases separating them. CDR3 size: 13 residues. The CDR3 DNA reads as TGCGCCAGCAGCTTGGAACTTTCGGGTGAGCAGTTCTTC. This encodes CASSLELSGEQFF.

The chain carries TRBV6-5 and TRBJ1-1, with D possibly matching TRBD1 (5 bases). The V end was cut by 6 bases, the J end by 7 bases, with 18 bases between. The CDR3 has 14 residues. Per the germline V gene, CDR1 is MNHEY and CDR2 is SVGAGI. CDR3 DNA sequence: TGTGCCAGCAGCAACGACGGACACCGTATTGAAGCTTTCTTT. Amino acid sequence: CASSNDGHRIEAFF.

The count of this clone is one. The chain is built from TRBV7-3 and TRBJ2-2; perhaps TRBD1 as D (6 bases). The CDR3 runs 14 residues. Trimming cost V 3 bases and J 3 bases, with 8 bases left between them. The germline CDR1 and CDR2 sequences are SGHTA and FQGTGA. The CDR3 loop reads CASSLDRDTGELFF. In nucleotides, the CDR3 is TGTGCCAGCAGCTTGGACAGAGACACCGGGGAGCTGTTTTTT.

The gene calls are TRBV6-1 and TRBJ1-1; tentative D call: TRBD1 (6 bases). Trimming left V 1 base short and J 8 bases short, with 11 bases between. Germline V gene sequence: CDR1 MNHNS, CDR2 SASEGT. This CDR3 is 13 amino acids long. CDR3 sequence (DNA): TGTGCCAGCAGTGAAGTGGTCCAGGGGGAAGCTTTCTTT. Translation: CASSEVVQGEAFF.

The chain is built from TRBV19 and TRBJ2-1; 14 nucleotides align to TRBD2. Germline values: CDR1 LNHDA, CDR2 SQIVND (reference sequence). V lost 10 bases, J lost 10 bases, and 9 bases stayed unmatched. There are 14 residues in the CDR3. CDR3 sequence reads: CATMGLAGVGEQFF. CDR3 coding DNA: TGTGCCACTATGGGACTAGCGGGAGTCGGCGAGCAGTTCTTC.

The chain is built from TRBV6-1 and TRBJ1-1; no clear D gene. Germline loops: CDR1 MNHNS, CDR2 SASEGT. V lost 1 base, J lost 5 bases, and 14 bases lay in between. This CDR3 has 15 amino acids. The CDR3 loop reads CASSEVGRPGTEAFF. DNA of the CDR3: TGTGCCAGCAGTGAAGTTGGCCGGCCGGGAACTGAAGCTTTCTTT.

The V gene is TRBV5-4, the J gene TRBJ2-1; 8 positions match TRBD2. Trimming took 3 bases from V and 0 from J; bases not matched to a gene: 5. This CDR3 is built from 16 residues. Germline V CDR1 and CDR2: SGHNT, YYREEE (reference sequence). CDR3 amino acids: CASSSGLGNSYNEQFF. CDR3 in DNA: TGTGCCAGCAGCTCGGGACTAGGGAACTCCTACAATGAGCAGTTCTTC.

This clone came up once. The rearrangement links TRBV19 to TRBJ1-2; a weak D match, TRBD1 (6 bases). The CDR3 length is 15 residues. Deletions cut 10 bases from V and 8 bases from J, with 26 bases between. The germline V gene has CDR1 LNHDA and CDR2 SQIVND (reference sequence). CDR3 residues: CATSRGPQGPSGYTF. As DNA, the CDR3 is TGTGCCACCTCTCGGGGCCCACAGGGTCCTTCGGGCTACACCTTC.

This clone was seen a single time. An end of the junction does not agree with germline; a read error may underlie this. The CDR3 nucleotides read TGTGCCAGCAGTTTATATGCTAACTATGGCTACCCCTTC. It encodes CASSLYANYGYPF. The chain carries TRBV27 and TRBJ1-2; D is uncertain. Germline V lookup: CDR1 MNHEY, CDR2 SMNVEV (reference sequence). This CDR3 is built from 13 residues.

The chain employs TRBV5-6 and TRBJ1-1; perhaps TRBD1 as D (5 bases). Germline loops: CDR1 SGHDT, CDR2 YYEEEE. With 2 bases removed from V and 3 bases from J, the gap between germline ends came to 23 bases. This CDR3 comprises 18 residues. CDR3 nucleotide sequence: TGTGCCAGCAGCTTTACCGGTTGGGGCCGTGGAAACGACACTGAAGCTTTCTTT. Its translation: CASSFTGWGRGNDTEAFF.

This rearrangement joins TRBV5-1 to TRBJ1-3; 9 bases fit TRBD1. V trimming: 3 bases; J trimming: 4 bases; junction bases outside the gene matches: 5. Germline V gene lookup returns CDR1 SGHRS and CDR2 YFSETQ. The CDR3 has 15 amino acids. CDR3 sequence: CASSSSTGGGNTIYF. The CDR3 DNA sequence: TGCGCCAGCAGCTCATCTACAGGGGGCGGAAACACCATATATTTT.

The chain combines TRBV19 with TRBJ2-7; possible D gene TRBD2, 6 bases. Looked up from germline, CDR1 is LNHDA and CDR2 is SQIVND (reference sequence). The CDR3 is 14 residues long. V lost 5 bases and J 2 bases, leaving 13 bases between the germline ends. The CDR3 coding sequence is TGTGCCAGTAGTCTTAGGGCGGGGCCCTACGAGCAGTACTTC. As protein: CASSLRAGPYEQYF.

This clone was found a few times. The rearrangement joins TRBV6-5 to TRBJ1-1; unclear D gene. V was clipped by 0 bases and J by 0 bases, with 8 bases between them. CDR1 and CDR2 (germline): MNHEY, SVGAGI. This CDR3 contains 15 residues. The CDR3 spells CASSYSRRLNTEAFF. CDR3 sequence (DNA): TGTGCCAGCAGTTACTCGAGGAGGCTGAACACTGAAGCTTTCTTT.

The rearrangement joins TRBV4-1 to TRBJ1-2, with TRBD1 matching over 7 bases. The CDR3 has 15 amino acids. V lost 3 bases to trimming and J lost 1 base; unmatched junction nucleotides: 5. Germline V gene lookup returns CDR1 MGHRA and CDR2 YSYEKL. The CDR3 is CASSQEGQVNYGYTF. The DNA of the CDR3 is TGCGCCAGCAGCCAGGAAGGACAGGTTAACTATGGCTACACCTTC.

V gene TRBV29-1 combines with J gene TRBJ2-1, with TRBD2 matching 10 bases. V lost 5 bases and J lost 6; bases outside the gene matches: 4. The V gene's germline CDR1 is SQVTM and CDR2 ANQGSEA. The CDR3 spans 13 residues. DNA of the CDR3: TGCAGCGTTTCTTGGACTAGCGGCAATGAGCAGTTCTTC. Encoded protein: CSVSWTSGNEQFF.

The chain joins TRBV28 to TRBJ1-1; perhaps TRBD1 as D (6 bases). The germline V gene encodes CDR1 MDHEN and CDR2 SYDVKM. The V gene lost 8 bases and the J gene lost 2 bases, with 21 bases spanning the gap. The CDR3 covers 16 residues. The CDR3 reads CASREAKNRVNTEAFF. In nucleotides, the CDR3 is TGTGCCAGCCGAGAAGCTAAGAACAGGGTAAACACTGAAGCTTTCTTT.

This chain joins TRBV5-1 and TRBJ1-1; D ambiguous. Germline V gives CDR1 SGHRS, CDR2 YFSETQ. The V end was cut by 0 bases, the J end by 1 base, with 7 bases between. CDR3 length: 14 amino acids. The CDR3 coding sequence is TGCGCCAGCAGCTTGGCCGGCGGGAACACTGAAGCTTTCTTT. This gives the protein CASSLAGGNTEAFF. Complete variable domain (other parts from reference TRBV5-1 and TRBJ1-1): KAGVTQTPRYLIKTRGQQVTLSCSPISGHRSVSWYQQTPGQGLQFLFEYFSETQRNKGNFPGRFSGRQFSNSRSEMNVSTLELGDSALYLCASSLAGGNTEAFFGQGTRLTVV.

The chain couples TRBV6-6 to TRBJ2-7; 7 bases fit TRBD1. The CDR3 length is 13 residues. V was pared by 6 bases and J by 3 bases, with 5 bases of the junction left unmatched. The germline V gene encodes CDR1 MNHNY and CDR2 SVGAGI (reference sequence). In nucleotides, the CDR3 is TGTGCCAGCAGATCTGACAGGGTCTACGAGCAGTACTTC. Translation gives CASRSDRVYEQYF.

This clone was seen more than once but under ten times. The rearrangement uses TRBV28 and TRBJ2-7; 13 nucleotides align to TRBD2. Germline CDR1 is MDHEN and CDR2 is SYDVKM. The CDR3 is made up of 16 amino acids. V lost 5 bases, J lost 7 bases, and 11 bases stayed unmatched. Here the CDR3 DNA reads TGTGCCAGCAGTGCCCCCGGGACTAGCGGGACCAATGAGCAGTACTTC. Translation gives CASSAPGTSGTNEQYF.

The V and J genes are TRBV5-4 and TRBJ1-2, with 9 bases fitting TRBD1. Germline V gene sequence: CDR1 SGHNT, CDR2 YYREEE (reference sequence). CDR3 size: 14 residues. Unmatched junction bases numbered 7, after V lost 4 bases and J lost 6 bases. Here the CDR3 reads CASSPEQGADGYTF. The DNA for the CDR3 is TGTGCCAGCAGCCCCGAACAGGGGGCTGATGGCTACACCTTC. The full variable domain, rest sourced from reference TRBV5-4 and TRBJ1-2, is ETGVTQSPTHLIKTRGQQVTLRCSSQSGHNTVSWYQQALGQGPQFIFQYYREEENGRGNFPPRFSGLQFPNYSSELNVNALELDDSALYLCASSPEQGADGYTFGSGTRLTVV.

The rearrangement uses TRBV4-2 and TRBJ2-5; D remains unclear. Germline loops: CDR1 LGHNA, CDR2 YNFKEQ. Trimming left V 0 bases short and J 2 bases short, with 10 bases between. The CDR3 consists of 15 residues. CDR3 bases: TGTGCCAGCAGCCAAGATGGGCAGGCTCAAGAGACCCAGTACTTC. The encoded protein is CASSQDGQAQETQYF.

The chain uses TRBV19 and TRBJ1-2, with D tentatively TRBD1 (6 bases). V lost 8 bases and J 0 bases, leaving 13 bases between the germline ends. This CDR3 spans 14 amino acids. Germline V lookup: CDR1 LNHDA, CDR2 SQIVND (reference sequence). The CDR3 loop reads CASGIQGSNYGYTF. CDR3 DNA sequence: TGTGCCAGTGGCATACAGGGTTCTAACTATGGCTACACCTTC.